This T cell receptor beta chain was identified in a study of shared clonotypes between healthy human individuals. The CDR3 covers 15 residues. Trimming stripped 4 bases from V and 0 bases from J, with 13 bases between. Germline V lookup: CDR1 SNHLY, CDR2 FYNNEI. Profiling relied on immunoSEQ multiplex PCR, and the TCRdb table lists in-frame clones only, not all of them. The table has around 690,000 clones, roughly 87% seen once; the top ten hold 30% to 40%. Sequenced input: memory CD8+ T cells from PBMCs. Subset noted: CD45RO+ cells pooled with CCR7-negative TemRA cells. The chain uses TRBV2 and TRBJ2-7, with D possibly being TRBD1 (5 bases). This TCR came from a man between 18 and 29 years old in good health. Some clones in this sample may be carry-over from other donors' samples. The DNA for the CDR3 is TGTGCCAGCAGTGTAGAACAGGCTAGCTCCTACGAGCAGTACTTC. Amino acid sequence: CASSVEQASSYEQYF.